What follows are 20 T cell receptor beta chains derived from one specimen sequenced in a study of blood T cell repertoires in COVID-19. Profiling relied on immunoSEQ multiplex PCR, and the TCRdb table lists in-frame clones only, not all of them. The sample includes 45,000 to 55,000 clones, over 65% of them seen just once. Source material: peripheral blood. The receptors originated from a human donor in a cohort sampled during active COVID-19.

The rearrangement uses TRBV15 and TRBJ2-3; 7 positions match TRBD1. The CDR3 loop spans 15 amino acids. Germline trimming cut 5 bases from V and 2 bases from J; bases unmatched to any gene: 7. CDR1 and CDR2 (germline): LNHNV, YYDKDF (reference sequence). CDR3 bases: TGTGCCACCAGCGGAAGACAGGGCGCCACAGATACGCAGTATTTT. Encoded protein: CATSGRQGATDTQYF.

The V call is TRBV9, the J call TRBJ1-1; D ambiguous. V lost 2 bases and J lost 1, with 12 bases in between. Germline V gene data show CDR1 as SGDLS and CDR2 as YYNGEE. The CDR3 runs 15 residues. CDR3 nucleotide sequence: TGTGCCAGCAGCGTGAGAGGTTTGGCGAACACTGAAGCTTTCTTT. Its protein is CASSVRGLANTEAFF.

The CDR3: CASSRPGTGDNSPLHF. CDR3 DNA sequence: TGTGCCAGCAGCCGCCCCGGGACAGGGGATAATTCACCCCTCCACTTT. The rearrangement uses TRBV4-2 and TRBJ1-6; 10 bases are a match to TRBD1. CDR1 LGHNA and CDR2 YNFKEQ come from the germline V gene. The CDR3 totals 16 residues. V was clipped by 4 bases and J by 5 bases; unmatched bases: 5.

The chain carries TRBV5-4 and TRBJ2-7; no clear D. Germline loops: CDR1 SGHNT, CDR2 YYREEE (reference sequence). CDR3 length equals 17 residues. Trimming stripped 0 bases from V and 6 bases from J, with 22 bases between. DNA of the CDR3: TGTGCCAGCAGCTTGGGATCGAGTATAGTTAGTCGAGCCGAGCAGTACTTC. Protein product: CASSLGSSIVSRAEQYF.

V is TRBV5-1 and J is TRBJ2-3; maybe TRBD1 (5 bases). The CDR3 is 14 amino acids. Trimming cost V 4 bases and J 6 bases, with 15 bases left between them. CDR1 and CDR2 (germline): SGHRS, YFSETQ. The CDR3 DNA follows: TGCGCCAGCAGCCATCCAGGGTCTGGGGATACGCAGTATTTT. It translates to CASSHPGSGDTQYF.

The rearrangement joins TRBV6-2 or TRBV6-3 to TRBJ1-6, with 8 nucleotides matching TRBD1. The CDR3 has 16 residues. Germline CDR1 MNHEY, CDR2 SVGEGT. With V trimmed by 2 bases and J by 4 bases, 4 bases remained unmatched. Here the CDR3 reads CASSYRTGYYNSPLHF. For the CDR3, the DNA is TGTGCCAGCAGTTACCGGACAGGGTATTATAATTCACCCCTCCACTTT.

The chain uses TRBV7-3 and TRBJ2-1, with TRBD2 identical over 7 bases. J was trimmed by 10 bases and V by 4 bases; bases with no gene match: 16. Germline V gene sequence: CDR1 SGHTA, CDR2 FQGTGA. The CDR3 contains 16 residues. The CDR3 region is CASSYPQPGGPQEQFF. CDR3 coding DNA: TGTGCCAGCAGCTACCCCCAGCCGGGGGGACCCCAAGAGCAGTTCTTC.

This chain joins TRBV5-1 and TRBJ1-4; D gene ambiguous. This CDR3 has 15 residues. Looked up from germline, CDR1 is SGHRS and CDR2 is YFSETQ. The V end was cut by 4 bases, the J end by 7 bases, with 17 bases between. CDR3 DNA: TGCGCCAGCAGCCCAAACGGAGGGATCGGTGAAAAACTGTTTTTT. It is translated as CASSPNGGIGEKLFF. Full variable domain (rest looked up from reference TRBV5-1 and TRBJ1-4): KAGVTQTPRYLIKTRGQQVTLSCSPISGHRSVSWYQQTPGQGLQFLFEYFSETQRNKGNFPGRFSGRQFSNSRSEMNVSTLELGDSALYLCASSPNGGIGEKLFFGSGTQLSVL.

DNA of the CDR3: TGTGCCAGTAGTACAACCGGGACAGGGTATTCACCCCTCCACTTT. It specifies CASSTTGTGYSPLHF. The rearrangement joins TRBV19 to TRBJ1-6; the match to TRBD1 covers 9 bases. V was clipped by 4 bases and J by 8 bases; unmatched bases: 6. Looked up from germline, CDR1 is LNHDA and CDR2 is SQIVND (reference sequence). The CDR3 has 15 amino acids.

This chain links TRBV4-3 with TRBJ1-5, with TRBD1 identical over 9 bases. Germline values: CDR1 LGHNA, CDR2 YSLEER. The J segment lost 12 bases and the V segment lost 1 base, leaving 4 bases of the junction unmatched. CDR3 size: 13 residues. The CDR3 sequence is CASSQGGQGLQHF. In nucleotides, the CDR3 is TGCGCCAGCAGCCAAGGGGGACAGGGACTCCAGCATTTT.

The DNA for the CDR3 is TGTGCCAGCAGTTGGGGACACATCTCTGGAAACACCATATATTTT. Amino acids: CASSWGHISGNTIYF. The V and J genes are TRBV6-2 or TRBV6-3 and TRBJ1-3; perhaps TRBD1 as D (6 bases). V lost 4 bases, J lost 0 bases, and 10 bases lay in between. This CDR3 spans 15 amino acids. Germline V CDR1 and CDR2: MNHEY, SVGEGT.

The chain has TRBV4-1 and TRBJ2-2; 8 bases agree with TRBD2. The CDR3 length is 19 residues. V dropped 1 base and J dropped 0; count of bases not matched to a gene: 10. Germline CDR1 is MGHRA and CDR2 is YSYEKL. CDR3 nucleotides: TGCGCCAGCAGCCAAGGGGTCGGGGGGGCAATCTCGAACACCGGGGAGCTGTTTTTT. As protein: CASSQGVGGAISNTGELFF.

V gene TRBV5-1 combines with J gene TRBJ1-1, with D unresolved. Looked up from germline, CDR1 is SGHRS and CDR2 is YFSETQ. The CDR3 contains 14 residues. V gave up 0 bases and J gave up 1 base, with 7 bases separating them. CDR3 bases: TGCGCCAGCAGCTTGGCCCTAAGGAACACTGAAGCTTTCTTT. Its protein is CASSLALRNTEAFF.

The J gene is TRBJ1-1, the V gene TRBV11-2; no clear D gene. Trimming took off 6 bases at V and 4 bases at J, with 12 bases between the two ends. This CDR3 is 13 amino acids long. CDR1 and CDR2 (germline): SGHAT, FQNNGV. The CDR3, as DNA: TGTGCCAGCAGGAGGGAATCGACCACTGAAGCTTTCTTT. This codes for CASRRESTTEAFF.

The CDR3 DNA is TGTGCCAGCAGCCTGCTCCTAGGGGGCACAGATACGCAGTATTTT. It specifies CASSLLLGGTDTQYF. The chain has TRBV11-2 and TRBJ2-3, with D possibly matching TRBD1 (5 bases). This CDR3 has 15 residues. Germline loops: CDR1 SGHAT, CDR2 FQNNGV. V gave up 5 bases and J gave up 1 base, with 13 bases separating them.

The gene calls are TRBV10-3 and TRBJ2-5; the match to TRBD1 covers 9 bases. The CDR3 totals 15 residues. Per the germline V gene, CDR1 is ENHRY and CDR2 is SYGVKD. V was clipped by 7 bases and J by 2 bases; unmatched bases: 8. CDR3 sequence (DNA): TGTGCCATCAATGATCCCGGGACAGGGCAAGAGACCCAGTACTTC. Amino acid sequence: CAINDPGTGQETQYF.

V is TRBV2 and J is TRBJ1-5; a weak D match, TRBD1 (6 bases). Germline values: CDR1 SNHLY, CDR2 FYNNEI. This CDR3 region has 13 residues. V was shortened by 3 bases and J by 7 bases, with 10 bases between the two germline ends. The DNA for the CDR3 is TGTGCCAGCAGTGACAGGGGTCTACAGCCCCAGCATTTT. This translates into CASSDRGLQPQHF.

The chain joins TRBV12-3 or TRBV12-4 to TRBJ1-1, with 8 bases aligning to TRBD1. The CDR3 is 13 amino acids. Unmatched junction bases numbered 8, after V lost 8 bases and J lost 6 bases. The chain's CDR3 is CASARRGRSEAFF. The CDR3 nucleotides are TGTGCCAGCGCGCGCAGGGGGCGGTCTGAAGCTTTCTTT.

The chain employs TRBV5-1 and TRBJ2-2; D possibly corresponds to TRBD2 (6 bases). Between the trimmed V and J ends, which lost 0 bases and 4 bases, there was a span of 7 bases. The CDR3 is made up of 14 amino acids. CDR1 and CDR2 (germline): SGHRS, YFSETQ. The CDR3 region has the DNA TGCGCCAGCAGCTTGGCGGGAGCCACCGGGGAGCTGTTTTTT. Amino acids: CASSLAGATGELFF.

V usage is TRBV27 and J usage is TRBJ1-3; no definite D call. Trimming took off 5 bases at V and 5 bases at J, with 16 bases between the two ends. CDR1 is MNHEY, CDR2 SMNVEV, per germline (reference sequence). CDR3 length: 15 residues. The CDR3 loop reads CASSPRTLQRNTIYF. CDR3 coding DNA: TGTGCCAGCAGTCCACGGACTTTGCAGAGAAACACCATATATTTT.